Sequencing of this TCR beta chain was carried out in a study of vaccination effects on CD4 cells after COVID-19. Study results and limitations: By a late point after vaccination, infection- and vaccine-induced clones had shrunk markedly through clonal contraction.

Sequencing followed a ViraFEST assay step that expanded antigen-specific CD4+ T cells with viral peptide pools. CD4+ T cell isolation took place after nine to eleven days of culture. Subjects were given two BNT162b2 or mRNA-1273 vaccine doses. Each vaccine recipient was nucleocapsid antibody negative and had no prior SARS-CoV-2 infection. Fresh IL-2-containing medium replaced half the medium on days 3 and 7. Libraries were prepared by immunoSEQ multiplex PCR; TCRdb keeps only in-frame clonotypes and omits some of them. Of roughly 43,000 clones listed, about four fifths were seen once; the top ten hold over 13%. The CDR3 runs to 16 residues. V lost 1 base and J lost 2, with 15 bases in between. In germline, CDR1 is LGHDT, CDR2 YNNKEL (reference sequence). About this clone: What it binds is not known.

The specimen comprised CD4+ T cells from PBMCs cultured with HCoV-OC43 spike peptides, sampled after COVID-19 vaccination. Regarding subset: HCoV-OC43 spike overlapping peptide pool stimulation. This clonotype was sampled from a human donor who received a COVID-19 vaccine. The chain couples TRBV3-1 (or the pseudogene TRBV3-2) to TRBJ2-7; D is uncertain. CDR3 nucleotide sequence: TGTGCCAGCAGCCAAGCCCAAAATACTAACGCCTACGAGCAGTACTTC. Amino acid sequence: CASSQAQNTNAYEQYF.